The entry below gives a single T cell receptor (beta chain) sequence along with its context. What it recognizes is unknown. The data stem from a study of naive and memory T cell subsets. Findings of the study overall: Diversity fell and Gini index rose from naive through CM, EM, EMRA. Especially in CD8 cells, naive repertoires contained a few larger clonotypes, possibly CD45RA-re-expressing memory cells. Over 90% of naive TCR sequences appeared only once after error correction, unlike memory subsets.

Germline CDR1 is SQVTM and CDR2 is ANQGSEA. CDR3 size: 13 residues. V shed 4 bases and J shed 0 bases, with 9 bases lying between them. An equimolar mix of two oligonucleotides served as the beta constant-region primer for TRBC1 and TRBC2. Ligated cDNA was amplified by four rounds of PCR with nested alpha and beta constant-region primers and SP2. Each CDR3 protein gets one entry after TCRdb re-called the UMI-ligation and nested PCR reads with MiXCR. Here the sample spans about 150,000 distinct CDR3 sequences, 22% being singletons. The sample was naive CD4+ T cells from blood. The TCR sequence derives from a human donor in good health. The chain is built from TRBV29-1 and TRBJ1-1; the D is unclear. As DNA, the CDR3 is TGCAGCGTTGTCGTACTGATGAACACTGAAGCTTTCTTT. Residues: CSVVVLMNTEAFF.